This T cell receptor beta chain was recorded in a study of T cells in localized non-small cell lung cancer. Study conclusions and caveats: Higher T cell density in the blood was associated with longer overall survival, whereas higher adjacent-lung clonality associated with shorter survival. The study found T cell clonality highest in uninvolved adjacent lung, above tumor. Heterogeneity stays possible, as sequencing covered only one tumor region. Adjacent lung exhibited a median of approximately 59 among the 100 most abundant tumor clones.

About this clone: Its antigen is undetermined.

The CDR3 is 14 residues long. Germline assignment: CDR1 MNHEY and CDR2 SMNVEV (reference sequence). The V gene lost 5 bases and the J gene lost 0 bases, with 10 bases spanning the gap. Assay: immunoSEQ multiplex PCR; the TCRdb copy retains only in-frame clones and omits some. The data show about 59,000 clones, approximately 90% seen once. Sequencing was performed on peripheral blood, taken before any cancer treatment. The chain joins TRBV27 to TRBJ1-1; D gene ambiguous. The TCR originated in a man between 40 and 75 years old with stage I lung adenocarcinoma. In nucleotides, the CDR3 is TGTGCCAGCAGTATCGCCGGCGTGAACACTGAAGCTTTCTTT. Protein sequence: CASSIAGVNTEAFF.